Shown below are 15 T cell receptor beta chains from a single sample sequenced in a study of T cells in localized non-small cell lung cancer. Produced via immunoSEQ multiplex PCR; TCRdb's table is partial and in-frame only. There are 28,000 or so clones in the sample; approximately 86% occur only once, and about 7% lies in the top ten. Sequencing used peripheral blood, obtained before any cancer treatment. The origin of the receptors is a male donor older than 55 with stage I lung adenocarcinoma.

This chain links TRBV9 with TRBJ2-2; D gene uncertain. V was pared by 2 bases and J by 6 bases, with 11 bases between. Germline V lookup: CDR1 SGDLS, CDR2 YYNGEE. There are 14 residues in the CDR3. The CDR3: CASSVDPEPGELFF. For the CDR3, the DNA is TGTGCCAGCAGCGTGGATCCGGAACCCGGGGAGCTGTTTTTT.

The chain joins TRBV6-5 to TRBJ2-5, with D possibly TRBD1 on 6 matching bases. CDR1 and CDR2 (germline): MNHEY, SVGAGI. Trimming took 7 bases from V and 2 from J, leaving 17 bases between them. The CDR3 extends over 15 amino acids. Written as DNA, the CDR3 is TGTGCCAGCATCTGGGGGACATCCTCTCAAGAGACCCAGTACTTC. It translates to CASIWGTSSQETQYF.

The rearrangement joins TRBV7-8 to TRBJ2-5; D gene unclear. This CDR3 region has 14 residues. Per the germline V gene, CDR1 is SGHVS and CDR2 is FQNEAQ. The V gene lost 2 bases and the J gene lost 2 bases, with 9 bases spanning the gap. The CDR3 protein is CASSLTGNQETQYF. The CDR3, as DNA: TGTGCCAGCAGCTTAACCGGAAATCAAGAGACCCAGTACTTC.

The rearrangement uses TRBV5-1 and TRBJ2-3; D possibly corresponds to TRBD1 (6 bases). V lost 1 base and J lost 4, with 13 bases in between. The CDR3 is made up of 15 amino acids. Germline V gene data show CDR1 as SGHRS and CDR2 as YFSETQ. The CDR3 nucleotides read TGCGCCAGCAGCTTGCAGGGGACGGGCGCAGATACGCAGTATTTT. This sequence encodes CASSLQGTGADTQYF.

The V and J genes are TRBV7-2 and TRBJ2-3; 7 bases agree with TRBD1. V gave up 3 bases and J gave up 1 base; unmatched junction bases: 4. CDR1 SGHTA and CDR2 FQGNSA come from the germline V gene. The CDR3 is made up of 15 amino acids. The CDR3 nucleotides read TGTGCCAGCAGCTTGGACAGGCGGGGCACAGATACGCAGTATTTT. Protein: CASSLDRRGTDTQYF.

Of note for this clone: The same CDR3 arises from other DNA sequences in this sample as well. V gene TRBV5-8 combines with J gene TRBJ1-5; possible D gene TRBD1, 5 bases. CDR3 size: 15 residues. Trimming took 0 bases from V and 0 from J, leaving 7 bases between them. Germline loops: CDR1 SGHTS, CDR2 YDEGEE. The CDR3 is CASSLEGYSNQPQHF. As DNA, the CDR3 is TGTGCCAGCAGCTTGGAGGGGTATAGCAATCAGCCCCAGCATTTT.

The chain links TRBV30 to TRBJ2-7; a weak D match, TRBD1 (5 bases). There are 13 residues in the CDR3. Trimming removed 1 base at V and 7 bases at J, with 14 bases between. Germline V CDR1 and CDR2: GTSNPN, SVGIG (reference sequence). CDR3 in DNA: TGTGCCTGGAGTGCACAGGTTTCTAGGGAGCAGTACTTC. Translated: CAWSAQVSREQYF.

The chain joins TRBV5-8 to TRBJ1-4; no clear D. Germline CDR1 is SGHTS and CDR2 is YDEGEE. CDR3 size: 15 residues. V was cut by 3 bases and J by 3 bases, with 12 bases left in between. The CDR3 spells CASSSFSEANEKLFF. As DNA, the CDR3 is TGTGCCAGCAGCTCCTTTTCGGAGGCTAATGAAAAACTGTTTTTT.

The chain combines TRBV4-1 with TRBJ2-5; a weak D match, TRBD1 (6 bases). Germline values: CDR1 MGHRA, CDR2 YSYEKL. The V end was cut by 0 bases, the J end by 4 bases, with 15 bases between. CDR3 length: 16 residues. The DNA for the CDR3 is TGCGCCAGCAGCCAAGAGCGCATGGGGGCGCGAGAGACCCAGTACTTC. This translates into CASSQERMGARETQYF.

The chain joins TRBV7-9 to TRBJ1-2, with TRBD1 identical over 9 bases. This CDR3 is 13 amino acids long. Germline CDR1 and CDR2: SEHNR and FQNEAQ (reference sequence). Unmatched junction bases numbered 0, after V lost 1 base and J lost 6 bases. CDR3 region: CASSLGQGDGYTF. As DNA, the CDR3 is TGTGCCAGCAGCTTAGGACAGGGGGATGGCTACACCTTC.

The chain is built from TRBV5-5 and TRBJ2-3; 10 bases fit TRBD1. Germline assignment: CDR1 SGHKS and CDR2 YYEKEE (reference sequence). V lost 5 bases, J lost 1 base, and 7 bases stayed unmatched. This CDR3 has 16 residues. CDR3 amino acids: CASSWAGTGGTDTQYF. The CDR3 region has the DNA TGTGCCAGCAGTTGGGCTGGGACAGGGGGCACAGATACGCAGTATTTT.

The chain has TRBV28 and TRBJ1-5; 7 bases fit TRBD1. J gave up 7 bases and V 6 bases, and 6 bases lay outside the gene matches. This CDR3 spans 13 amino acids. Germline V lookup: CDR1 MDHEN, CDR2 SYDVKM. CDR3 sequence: CASRIQGSQPQHF. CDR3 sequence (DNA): TGTGCCAGCAGAATACAGGGGAGCCAGCCCCAGCATTTT.

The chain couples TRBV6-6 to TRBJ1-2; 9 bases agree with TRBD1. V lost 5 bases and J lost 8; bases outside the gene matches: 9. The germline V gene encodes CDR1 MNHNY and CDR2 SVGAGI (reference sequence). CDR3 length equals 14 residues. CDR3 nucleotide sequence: TGTGCCAGCAGTCGGCGGACAGGGGCAGCGGGCTACACCTTC. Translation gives CASSRRTGAAGYTF.

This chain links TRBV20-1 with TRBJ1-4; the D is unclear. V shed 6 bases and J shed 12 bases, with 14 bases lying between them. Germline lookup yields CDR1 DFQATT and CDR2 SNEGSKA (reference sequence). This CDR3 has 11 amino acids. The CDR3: CSAGAEVELFF. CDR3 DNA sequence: TGCAGTGCCGGCGCGGAGGTGGAACTGTTTTTT.

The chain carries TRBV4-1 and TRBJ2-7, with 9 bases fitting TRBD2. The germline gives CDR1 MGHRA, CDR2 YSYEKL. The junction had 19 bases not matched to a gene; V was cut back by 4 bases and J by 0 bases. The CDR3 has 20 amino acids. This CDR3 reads CASSPSPEAGGRPSSYEQYF. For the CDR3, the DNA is TGCGCCAGCAGCCCCAGTCCAGAAGCGGGGGGAAGACCCAGCTCCTACGAGCAGTACTTC.